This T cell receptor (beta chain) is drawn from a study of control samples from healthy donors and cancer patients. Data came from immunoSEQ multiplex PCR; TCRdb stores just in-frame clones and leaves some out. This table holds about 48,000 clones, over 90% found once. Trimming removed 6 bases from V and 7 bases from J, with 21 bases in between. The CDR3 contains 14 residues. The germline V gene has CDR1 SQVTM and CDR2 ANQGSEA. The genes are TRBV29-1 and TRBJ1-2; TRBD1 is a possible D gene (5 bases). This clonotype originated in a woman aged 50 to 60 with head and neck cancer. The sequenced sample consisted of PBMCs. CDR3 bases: TGCAGCGTCCCTCAGGGAGCGGCGGCCGGTGGCTACACCTTC. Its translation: CSVPQGAAAGGYTF.